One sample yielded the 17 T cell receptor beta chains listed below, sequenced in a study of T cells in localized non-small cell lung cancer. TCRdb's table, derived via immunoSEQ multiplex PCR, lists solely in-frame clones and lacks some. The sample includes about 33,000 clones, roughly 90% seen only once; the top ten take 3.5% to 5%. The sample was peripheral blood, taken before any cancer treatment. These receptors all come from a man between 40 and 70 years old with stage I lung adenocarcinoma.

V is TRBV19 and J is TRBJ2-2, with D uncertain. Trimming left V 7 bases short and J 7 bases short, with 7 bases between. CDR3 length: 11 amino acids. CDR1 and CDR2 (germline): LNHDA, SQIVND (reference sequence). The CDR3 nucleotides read TGTGCCAGTAAGGCTGACGGGGAGCTGTTTTTT. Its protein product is CASKADGELFF.

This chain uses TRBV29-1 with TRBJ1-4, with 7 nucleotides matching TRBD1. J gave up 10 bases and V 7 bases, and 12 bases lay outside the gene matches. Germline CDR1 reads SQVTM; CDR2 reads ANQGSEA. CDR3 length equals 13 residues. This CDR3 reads CSAPSGGHGKLFF. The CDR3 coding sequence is TGCAGCGCTCCCTCAGGGGGGCATGGAAAACTGTTTTTT.

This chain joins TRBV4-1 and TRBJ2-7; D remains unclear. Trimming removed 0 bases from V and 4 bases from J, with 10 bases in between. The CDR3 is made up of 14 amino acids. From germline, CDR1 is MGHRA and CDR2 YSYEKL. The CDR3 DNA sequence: TGCGCCAGCAGCCAAGATTCCCTTAGGTACGAGCAGTACTTC. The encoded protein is CASSQDSLRYEQYF.

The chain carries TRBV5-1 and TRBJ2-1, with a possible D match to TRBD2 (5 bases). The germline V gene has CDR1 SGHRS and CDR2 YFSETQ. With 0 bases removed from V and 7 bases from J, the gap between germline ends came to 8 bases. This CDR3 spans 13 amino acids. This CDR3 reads CASSLDRGNEQFF. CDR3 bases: TGCGCCAGCAGCTTGGATCGGGGTAATGAGCAGTTCTTC.

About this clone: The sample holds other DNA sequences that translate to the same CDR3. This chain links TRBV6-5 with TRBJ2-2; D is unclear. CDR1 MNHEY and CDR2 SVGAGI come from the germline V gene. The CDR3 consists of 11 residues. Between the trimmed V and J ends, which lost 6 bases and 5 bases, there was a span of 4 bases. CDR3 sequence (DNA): TGTGCCAGCAGGAGTACCGGGGAGCTGTTTTTT. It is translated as CASRSTGELFF.

The CDR3, as DNA: TGTGCCAGCAGTCGCCAGCAGAGCAATCAGCCCCAGCATTTT. It yields the protein CASSRQQSNQPQHF. The chain links TRBV6-1 to TRBJ1-5; D gene ambiguous. This CDR3 is built from 14 residues. V was trimmed by 5 bases and J by 1 base, leaving 9 bases between them. The germline CDR1 and CDR2 sequences are MNHNS and SASEGT.

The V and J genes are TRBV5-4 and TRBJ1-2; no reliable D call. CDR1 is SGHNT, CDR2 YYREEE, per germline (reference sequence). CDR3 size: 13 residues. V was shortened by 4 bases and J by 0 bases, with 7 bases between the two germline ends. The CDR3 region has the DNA TGTGCCAGCAGCCCTCAGTCTAACTATGGCTACACCTTC. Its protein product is CASSPQSNYGYTF.

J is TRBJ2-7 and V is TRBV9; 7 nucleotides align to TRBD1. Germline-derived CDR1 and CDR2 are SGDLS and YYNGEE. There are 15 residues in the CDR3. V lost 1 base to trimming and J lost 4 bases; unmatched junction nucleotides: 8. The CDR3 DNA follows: TGTGCCAGCAGCGTAAGCTCGGGACAGTCTTACGAGCAGTACTTC. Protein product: CASSVSSGQSYEQYF. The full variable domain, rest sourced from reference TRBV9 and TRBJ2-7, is DSGVTQTPKHLITATGQRVTLRCSPRSGDLSVYWYQQSLDQGLQFLIQYYNGEERAKGNILERFSAQQFPDLHSELNLSSLELGDSALYFCASSVSSGQSYEQYFGPGTRLTVT.

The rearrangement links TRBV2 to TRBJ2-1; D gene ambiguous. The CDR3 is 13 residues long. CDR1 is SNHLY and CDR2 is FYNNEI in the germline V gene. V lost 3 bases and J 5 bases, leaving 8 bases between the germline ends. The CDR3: CASSEWSDNEQFF. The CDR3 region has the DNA TGTGCCAGCAGTGAGTGGAGTGACAATGAGCAGTTCTTC.

In DNA form, the CDR3 reads TGTGCCAGCAGGGAAAATGAAAAACTGTTTTTT. Translating gives CASRENEKLFF. The rearrangement uses TRBV6-6 and TRBJ1-4; D gene ambiguous. Per the germline V gene, CDR1 is MNHNY and CDR2 is SVGAGI (reference sequence). Trimming removed 6 bases from V and 5 bases from J, with 4 bases in between. This CDR3 spans 11 amino acids.

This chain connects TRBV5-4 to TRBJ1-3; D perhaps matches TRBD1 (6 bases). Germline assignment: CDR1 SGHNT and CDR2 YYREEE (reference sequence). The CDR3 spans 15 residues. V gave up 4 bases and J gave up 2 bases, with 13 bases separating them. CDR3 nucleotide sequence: TGTGCCAGCAGCCCCCCTGGACAGCCTGGAAACACCATATATTTT. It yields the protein CASSPPGQPGNTIYF. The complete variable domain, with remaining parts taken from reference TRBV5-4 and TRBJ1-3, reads ETGVTQSPTHLIKTRGQQVTLRCSSQSGHNTVSWYQQALGQGPQFIFQYYREEENGRGNFPPRFSGLQFPNYSSELNVNALELDDSALYLCASSPPGQPGNTIYFGEGSWLTVV.

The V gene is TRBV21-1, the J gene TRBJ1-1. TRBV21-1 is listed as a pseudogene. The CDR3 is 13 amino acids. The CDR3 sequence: CASSTYGNTEAFF. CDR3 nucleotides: TGTGCCAGCAGCACCTACGGGAACACTGAAGCTTTCTTT.

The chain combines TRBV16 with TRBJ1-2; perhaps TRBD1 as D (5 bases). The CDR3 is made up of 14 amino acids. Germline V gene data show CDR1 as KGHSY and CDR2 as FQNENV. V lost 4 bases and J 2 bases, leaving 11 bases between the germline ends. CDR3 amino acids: CASSLSGRNYGYTF. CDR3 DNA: TGTGCCAGCAGCCTTTCGGGACGCAACTATGGCTACACCTTC.

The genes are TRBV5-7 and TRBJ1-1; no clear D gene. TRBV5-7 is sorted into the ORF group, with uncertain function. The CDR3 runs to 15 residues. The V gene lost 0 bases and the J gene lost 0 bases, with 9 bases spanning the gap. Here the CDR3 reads CASSLVHLMNTEAFF. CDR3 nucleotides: TGTGCCAGCAGCTTGGTTCACCTAATGAACACTGAAGCTTTCTTT.

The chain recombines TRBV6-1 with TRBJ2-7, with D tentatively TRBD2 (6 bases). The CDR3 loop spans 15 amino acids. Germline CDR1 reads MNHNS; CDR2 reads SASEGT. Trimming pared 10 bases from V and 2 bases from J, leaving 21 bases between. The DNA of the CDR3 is TGTGCCACATGGCGGGGTCCCCCTAACACCTACGAGCAGTACTTC. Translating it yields CATWRGPPNTYEQYF.

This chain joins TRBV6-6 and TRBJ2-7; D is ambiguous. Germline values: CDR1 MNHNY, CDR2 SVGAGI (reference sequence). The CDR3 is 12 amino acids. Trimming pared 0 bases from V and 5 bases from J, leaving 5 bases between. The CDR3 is CASSYSSDEQYF. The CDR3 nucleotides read TGTGCCAGCAGTTACTCGTCGGACGAGCAGTACTTC.

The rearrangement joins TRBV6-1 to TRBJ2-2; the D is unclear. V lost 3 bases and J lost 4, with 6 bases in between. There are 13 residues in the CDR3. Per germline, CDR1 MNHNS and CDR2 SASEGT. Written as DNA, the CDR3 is TGTGCCAGCAGTGAGAGTCGCACCGGGGAGCTGTTTTTT. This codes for CASSESRTGELFF.